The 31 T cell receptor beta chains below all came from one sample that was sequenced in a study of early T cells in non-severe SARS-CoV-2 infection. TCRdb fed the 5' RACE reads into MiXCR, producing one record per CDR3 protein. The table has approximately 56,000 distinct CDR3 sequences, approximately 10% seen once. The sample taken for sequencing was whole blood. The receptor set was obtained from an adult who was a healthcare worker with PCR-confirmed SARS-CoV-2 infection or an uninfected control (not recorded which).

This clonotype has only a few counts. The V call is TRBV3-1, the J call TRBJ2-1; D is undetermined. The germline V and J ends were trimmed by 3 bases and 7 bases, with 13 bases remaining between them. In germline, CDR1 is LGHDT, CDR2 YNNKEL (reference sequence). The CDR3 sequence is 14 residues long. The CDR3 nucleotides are TGTGCCAGCAGCCACATGGCCGGCACAAATGAGCAGTTCTTC. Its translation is CASSHMAGTNEQFF.

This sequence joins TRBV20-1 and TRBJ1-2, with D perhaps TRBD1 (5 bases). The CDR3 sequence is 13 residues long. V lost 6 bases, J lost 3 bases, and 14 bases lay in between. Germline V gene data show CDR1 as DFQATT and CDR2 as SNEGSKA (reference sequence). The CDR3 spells CSARDSGDYGYTF. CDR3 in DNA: TGCAGTGCAAGGGACTCAGGAGACTATGGCTACACCTTC.

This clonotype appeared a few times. CDR3 in DNA: TGTGCCAGCTCACAACTAGCGGGAGGGTACGAGCAGTACTTC. Translation: CASSQLAGGYEQYF. The genes are TRBV18 and TRBJ2-7, with 13 bases fitting TRBD2. This CDR3 is built from 14 residues. V lost 4 bases, J lost 4 bases, and 1 base stayed unmatched. CDR1 is KGHSH and CDR2 is LQKENI in the germline V gene.

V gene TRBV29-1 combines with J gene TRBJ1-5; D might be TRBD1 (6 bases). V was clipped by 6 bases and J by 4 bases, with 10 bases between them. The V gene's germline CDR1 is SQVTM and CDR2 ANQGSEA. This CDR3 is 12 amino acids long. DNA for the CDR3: TGCAGCGTGGGGACAACTAATCAGCCCCAGCATTTT. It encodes CSVGTTNQPQHF.

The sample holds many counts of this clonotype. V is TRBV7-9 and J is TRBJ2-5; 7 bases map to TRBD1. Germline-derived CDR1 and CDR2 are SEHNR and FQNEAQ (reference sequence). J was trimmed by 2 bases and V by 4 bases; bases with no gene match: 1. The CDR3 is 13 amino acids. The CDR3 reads CASSYRGQETQYF. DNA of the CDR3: TGTGCCAGCAGCTACAGGGGACAAGAGACCCAGTACTTC.

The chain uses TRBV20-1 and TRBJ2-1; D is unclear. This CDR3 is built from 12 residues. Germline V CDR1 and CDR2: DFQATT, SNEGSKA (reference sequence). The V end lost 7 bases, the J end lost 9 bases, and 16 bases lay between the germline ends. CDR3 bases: TGCAGTGTCGGCGCCCCGAACGGTGAGCAGTTCTTC. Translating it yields CSVGAPNGEQFF.

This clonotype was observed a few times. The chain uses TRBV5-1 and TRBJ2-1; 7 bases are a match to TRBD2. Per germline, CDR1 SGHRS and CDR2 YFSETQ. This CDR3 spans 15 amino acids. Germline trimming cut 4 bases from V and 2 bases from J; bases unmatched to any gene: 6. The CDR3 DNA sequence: TGCGCCAGCAGCCTAGCGGTAGGCCCCTACAATGAGCAGTTCTTC. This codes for CASSLAVGPYNEQFF.

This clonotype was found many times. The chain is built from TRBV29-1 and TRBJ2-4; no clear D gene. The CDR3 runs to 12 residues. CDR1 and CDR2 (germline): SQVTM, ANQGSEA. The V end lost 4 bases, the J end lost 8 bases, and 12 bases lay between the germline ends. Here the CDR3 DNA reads TGCAGCGTTGCTCCAGACTCGGACATTCAGTACTTC. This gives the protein CSVAPDSDIQYF. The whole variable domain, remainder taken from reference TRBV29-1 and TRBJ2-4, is SAVISQKPSRDICQRGTSLTIQCQVDSQVTMMFWYRQQPGQSLTLIATANQGSEATYESGFVIDKFPISRPNLTFSTLTVSNMSPEDSSIYLCSVAPDSDIQYFGAGTRLSVL.

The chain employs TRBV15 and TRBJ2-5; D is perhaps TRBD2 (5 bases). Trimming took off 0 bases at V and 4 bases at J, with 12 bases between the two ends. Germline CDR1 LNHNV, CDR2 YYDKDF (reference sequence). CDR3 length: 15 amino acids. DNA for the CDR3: TGTGCCACCAGCAGAGACCGAGGGCGGCGAGAGACCCAGTACTTC. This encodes CATSRDRGRRETQYF.

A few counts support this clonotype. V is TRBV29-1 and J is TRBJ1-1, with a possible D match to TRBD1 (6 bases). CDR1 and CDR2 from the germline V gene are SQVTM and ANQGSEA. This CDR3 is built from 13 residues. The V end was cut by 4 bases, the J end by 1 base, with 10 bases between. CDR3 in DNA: TGCAGCGTTGGAAACAGGGAGAACACTGAAGCTTTCTTT. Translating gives CSVGNRENTEAFF. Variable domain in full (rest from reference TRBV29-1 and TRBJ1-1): SAVISQKPSRDICQRGTSLTIQCQVDSQVTMMFWYRQQPGQSLTLIATANQGSEATYESGFVIDKFPISRPNLTFSTLTVSNMSPEDSSIYLCSVGNRENTEAFFGQGTRLTVV.

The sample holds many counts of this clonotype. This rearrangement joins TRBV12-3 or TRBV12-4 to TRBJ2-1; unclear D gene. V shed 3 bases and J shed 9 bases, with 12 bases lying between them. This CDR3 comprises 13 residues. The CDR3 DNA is TGTGCCAGCAGTTTTTCGGACCCTCCTGAGCAGTTCTTC. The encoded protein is CASSFSDPPEQFF.

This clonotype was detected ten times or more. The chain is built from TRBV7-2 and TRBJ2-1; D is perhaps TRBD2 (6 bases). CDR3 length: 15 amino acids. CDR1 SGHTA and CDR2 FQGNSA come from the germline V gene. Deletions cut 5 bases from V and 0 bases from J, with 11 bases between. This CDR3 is CASSLGTYSYNEQFF. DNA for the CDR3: TGTGCCAGCAGCCTAGGGACTTACTCCTACAATGAGCAGTTCTTC.

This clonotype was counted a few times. The CDR3 loop reads CASSPDRANGYTF. The DNA for the CDR3 is TGTGCCAGCAGCCCGGACAGGGCCAATGGCTACACCTTC. V usage is TRBV11-2 and J usage is TRBJ1-2; 8 positions match TRBD1. Germline CDR1 and CDR2: SGHAT and FQNNGV. With V trimmed by 5 bases and J by 6 bases, 5 bases remained unmatched. The CDR3 contains 13 residues.

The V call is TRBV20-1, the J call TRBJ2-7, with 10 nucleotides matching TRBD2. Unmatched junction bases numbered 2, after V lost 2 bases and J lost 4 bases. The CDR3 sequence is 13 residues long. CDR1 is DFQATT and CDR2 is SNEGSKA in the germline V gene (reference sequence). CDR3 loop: CSARLAGVYEQYF. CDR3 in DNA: TGCAGTGCTAGACTAGCGGGAGTATACGAGCAGTACTTC.

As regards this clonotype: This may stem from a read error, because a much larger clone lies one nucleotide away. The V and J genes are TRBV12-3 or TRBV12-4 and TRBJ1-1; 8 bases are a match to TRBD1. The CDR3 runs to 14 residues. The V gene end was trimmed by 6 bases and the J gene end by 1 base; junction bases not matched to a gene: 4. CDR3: CASSLTGANTEAFF. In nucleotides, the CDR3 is TGTGCCAGCAGCTTGACAGGGGCGAACACTGAAGCTTTCTTT.

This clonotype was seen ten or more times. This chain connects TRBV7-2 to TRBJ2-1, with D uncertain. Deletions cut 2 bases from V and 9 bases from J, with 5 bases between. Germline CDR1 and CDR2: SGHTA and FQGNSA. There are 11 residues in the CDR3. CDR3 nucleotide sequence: TGTGCCAGCAGCTTATTAGGTGAGCAGTTCTTC. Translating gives CASSLLGEQFF.

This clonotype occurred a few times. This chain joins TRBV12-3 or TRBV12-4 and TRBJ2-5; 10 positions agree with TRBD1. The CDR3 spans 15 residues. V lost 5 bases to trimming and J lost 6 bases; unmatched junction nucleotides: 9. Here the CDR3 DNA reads TGTGCCAGCAGTACCAACCGGGACAGGGGACAGACCCAGTACTTC. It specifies CASSTNRDRGQTQYF.

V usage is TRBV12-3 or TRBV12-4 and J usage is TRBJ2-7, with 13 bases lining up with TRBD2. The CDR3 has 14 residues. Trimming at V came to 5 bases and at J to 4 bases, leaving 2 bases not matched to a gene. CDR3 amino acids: CASSGTSGAYEQYF. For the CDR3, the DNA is TGTGCCAGCAGTGGGACTAGCGGGGCTTACGAGCAGTACTTC.

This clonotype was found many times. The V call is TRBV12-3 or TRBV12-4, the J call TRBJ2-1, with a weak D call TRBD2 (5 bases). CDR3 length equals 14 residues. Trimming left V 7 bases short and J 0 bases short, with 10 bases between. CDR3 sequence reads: CASKGSFSYNEQFF. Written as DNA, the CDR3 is TGTGCCAGCAAAGGGAGTTTCTCCTACAATGAGCAGTTCTTC.

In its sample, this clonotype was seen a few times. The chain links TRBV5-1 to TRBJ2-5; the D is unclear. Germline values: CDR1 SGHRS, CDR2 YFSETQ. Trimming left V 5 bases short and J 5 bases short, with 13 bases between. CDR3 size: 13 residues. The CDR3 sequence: CASRDVNGETQYF. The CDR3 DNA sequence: TGCGCCAGCAGGGATGTAAACGGGGAGACCCAGTACTTC.

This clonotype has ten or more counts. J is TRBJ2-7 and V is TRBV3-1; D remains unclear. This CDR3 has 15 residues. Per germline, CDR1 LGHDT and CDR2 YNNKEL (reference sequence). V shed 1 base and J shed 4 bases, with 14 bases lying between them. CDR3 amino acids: CASSQVYQVWYEQYF. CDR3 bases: TGTGCCAGCAGCCAAGTTTACCAGGTTTGGTACGAGCAGTACTTC.

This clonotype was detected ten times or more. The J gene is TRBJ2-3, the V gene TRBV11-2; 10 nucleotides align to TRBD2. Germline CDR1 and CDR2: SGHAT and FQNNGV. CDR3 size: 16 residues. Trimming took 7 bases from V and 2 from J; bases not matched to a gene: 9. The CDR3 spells CASTPGTSATTDTQYF. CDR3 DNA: TGTGCCAGCACTCCCGGGACTAGCGCGACCACAGATACGCAGTATTTT.

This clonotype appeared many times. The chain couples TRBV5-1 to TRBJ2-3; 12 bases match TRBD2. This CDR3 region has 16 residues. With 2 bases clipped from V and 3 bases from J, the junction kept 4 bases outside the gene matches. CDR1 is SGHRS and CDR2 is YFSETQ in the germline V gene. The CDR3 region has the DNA TGCGCCAGCAGCTTCCTAGCGGGAGGGCCTACAGATACGCAGTATTTT. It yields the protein CASSFLAGGPTDTQYF.

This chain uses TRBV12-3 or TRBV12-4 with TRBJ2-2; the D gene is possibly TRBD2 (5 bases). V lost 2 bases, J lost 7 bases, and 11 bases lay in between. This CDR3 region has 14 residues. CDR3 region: CASSLRPEGGELFF. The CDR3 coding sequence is TGTGCCAGCAGTTTACGTCCCGAGGGCGGGGAGCTGTTTTTT.

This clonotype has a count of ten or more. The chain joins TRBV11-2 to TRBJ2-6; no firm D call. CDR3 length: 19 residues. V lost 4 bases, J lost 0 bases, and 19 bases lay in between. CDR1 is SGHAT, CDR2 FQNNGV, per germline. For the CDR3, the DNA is TGTGCCAGCAGCTCGCACCTGGTTGGGGTCTCCTCTGGGGCCAACGTCCTGACTTTC. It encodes CASSSHLVGVSSGANVLTF.

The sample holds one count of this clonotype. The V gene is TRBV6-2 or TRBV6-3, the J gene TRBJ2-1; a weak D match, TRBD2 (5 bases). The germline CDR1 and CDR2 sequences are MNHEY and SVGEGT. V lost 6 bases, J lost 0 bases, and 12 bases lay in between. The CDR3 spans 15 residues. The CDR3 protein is CASSYDYRSYNEQFF. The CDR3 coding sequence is TGTGCCAGCAGCTATGACTATCGCTCCTACAATGAGCAGTTCTTC.

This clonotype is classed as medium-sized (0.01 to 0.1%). CDR3 amino acids: CASSLPTRDTDTQYF. The CDR3 DNA reads TGCGCCAGCAGCCTTCCAACAAGGGACACAGATACGCAGTATTTT. The chain couples TRBV4-1 to TRBJ2-3; the D is unclear. V was clipped by 4 bases and J by 2 bases, with 13 bases between them. This CDR3 contains 15 residues. CDR1 is MGHRA and CDR2 is YSYEKL in the germline V gene.

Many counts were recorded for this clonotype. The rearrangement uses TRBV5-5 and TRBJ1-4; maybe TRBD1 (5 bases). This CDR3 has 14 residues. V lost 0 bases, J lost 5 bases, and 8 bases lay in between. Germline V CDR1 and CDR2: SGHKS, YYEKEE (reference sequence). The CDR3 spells CASSLGGWNEKLFF. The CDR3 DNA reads TGTGCCAGCAGCTTGGGGGGCTGGAATGAAAAACTGTTTTTT. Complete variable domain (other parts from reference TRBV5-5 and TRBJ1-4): DAGVTQSPTHLIKTRGQQVTLRCSPISGHKSVSWYQQVLGQGPQFIFQYYEKEERGRGNFPDRFSARQFPNYSSELNVNALLLGDSALYLCASSLGGWNEKLFFGSGTQLSVL.

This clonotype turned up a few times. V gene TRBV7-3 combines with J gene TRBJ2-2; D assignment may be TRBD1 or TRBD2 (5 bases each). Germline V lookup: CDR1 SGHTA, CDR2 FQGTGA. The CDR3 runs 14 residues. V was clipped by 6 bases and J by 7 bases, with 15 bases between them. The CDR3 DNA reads TGTGCCAGCAGTTTCTCCGGGGCGGGCGGGGAGCTGTTTTTT. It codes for CASSFSGAGGELFF.

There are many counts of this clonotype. CDR3 amino acids: CASSPGHDFGSQHF. The CDR3 nucleotides are TGTGCCAGCAGTCCCGGACACGATTTCGGGTCCCAGCATTTT. The rearrangement joins TRBV6-5 to TRBJ1-5; possible D gene TRBD1, 5 bases. CDR3 length: 14 residues. Trimming pared 5 bases from V and 11 bases from J, leaving 19 bases between. The germline V gene encodes CDR1 MNHEY and CDR2 SVGAGI.

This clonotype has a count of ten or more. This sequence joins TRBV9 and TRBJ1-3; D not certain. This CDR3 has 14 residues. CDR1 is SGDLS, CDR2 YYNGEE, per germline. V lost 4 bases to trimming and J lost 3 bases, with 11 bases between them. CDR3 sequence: CASSPSPGGNTIYF. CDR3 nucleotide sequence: TGTGCCAGCAGCCCGTCCCCCGGTGGAAACACCATATATTTT.